The next 13 T cell receptor beta chains were all read from a single sample in a study of T cell changes during pregnancy in multiple sclerosis. The repertoire was sequenced with immunoSEQ multiplex PCR; TCRdb's copy has only in-frame clones and lacks some. The sample records fewer than 30,000 clones, almost 90% being singletons. Sample: CD8+ T cells from peripheral blood mononuclear cells, taken in the second trimester of pregnancy. These receptors originate from a female donor with multiple sclerosis, enrolled in a pregnancy study.

The V call is TRBV7-2, the J call TRBJ2-2, with TRBD2 matching 11 bases. Germline CDR1 is SGHTA and CDR2 is FQGNSA. The CDR3 spans 18 residues. After removal of 5 bases from V and 7 bases from J, the junction contained 15 bases not matched to a gene. CDR3 DNA sequence: TGTGCCAGCAGCCTCCTCCCGCTAGCGGGGGGACGTGGCGGGGAGCTGTTTTTT. It specifies CASSLLPLAGGRGGELFF.

This clone was picked up one time. V and J are TRBV5-4 and TRBJ2-1, with 8 bases fitting TRBD2. V was clipped by 5 bases and J by 3 bases; unmatched bases: 13. The V gene's germline CDR1 is SGHNT and CDR2 YYREEE (reference sequence). The CDR3 spans 17 residues. CDR3 protein: CASRGHSGDQIYNEQFF. The CDR3 nucleotides read TGTGCCAGCAGGGGCCATAGCGGGGACCAAATCTACAATGAGCAGTTCTTC. Together with reference TRBV5-4 and TRBJ2-1, the CDR3 gives the full variable domain: ETGVTQSPTHLIKTRGQQVTLRCSSQSGHNTVSWYQQALGQGPQFIFQYYREEENGRGNFPPRFSGLQFPNYSSELNVNALELDDSALYLCASRGHSGDQIYNEQFFGPGTRLTVL.

This chain joins TRBV13 and TRBJ1-1; 9 bases are shared with TRBD1. V lost 6 bases, J lost 1 base, and 3 bases stayed unmatched. CDR1 and CDR2 from the germline V gene are PRHDT and FYEKMQ (reference sequence). This CDR3 has 14 amino acids. The CDR3 loop is CASRWTGENTEAFF. CDR3 in DNA: TGTGCCAGCAGGTGGACAGGGGAGAACACTGAAGCTTTCTTT.

This chain joins TRBV6-1 and TRBJ1-1, with no clear D. Germline V CDR1 and CDR2: MNHNS, SASEGT. Trimming stripped 2 bases from V and 6 bases from J, with 10 bases between. This CDR3 has 13 amino acids. CDR3 in amino acids: CASSEIRVPEAFF. The CDR3 nucleotides read TGTGCCAGCAGTGAAATTCGGGTACCTGAAGCTTTCTTT.

The chain recombines TRBV11-2 with TRBJ1-4, with 7 bases fitting TRBD1. V lost 5 bases, J lost 10 bases, and 13 bases stayed unmatched. CDR3 size: 15 residues. Germline CDR1 SGHAT, CDR2 FQNNGV. CDR3 residues: CASSHPRGPRGKLFF. The CDR3, as DNA: TGTGCCAGCAGCCACCCGAGGGGGCCCCGGGGAAAACTGTTTTTT.

The rearrangement links TRBV27 to TRBJ2-1; 9 nucleotides line up with TRBD1. CDR1 MNHEY and CDR2 SMNVEV come from the germline V gene (reference sequence). The CDR3 sequence is 17 residues long. V dropped 2 bases and J dropped 10; count of bases not matched to a gene: 15. CDR3 loop: CASSLPSPYLDRGEQFF. CDR3 bases: TGTGCCAGCAGTTTACCCTCCCCATACCTCGACAGGGGGGAGCAGTTCTTC.

The J gene is TRBJ2-5, the V gene TRBV4-1; D remains unclear. V was cut by 0 bases and J by 5 bases, with 10 bases left in between. Germline CDR1 MGHRA, CDR2 YSYEKL. CDR3 length: 14 amino acids. This CDR3 is CASSQDPGEETQYF. DNA of the CDR3: TGCGCCAGCAGCCAAGATCCCGGTGAGGAGACCCAGTACTTC.

The sample holds a few counts of this clone. V is TRBV12-5 and J is TRBJ2-7; TRBD1 matches at 8 bases. Germline CDR1 and CDR2: LGHNT and FRNRAP. V was clipped by 1 base and J by 8 bases; unmatched bases: 4. CDR3 length equals 13 residues. CDR3 sequence (DNA): TGTGCTAGTGGTTTGGACCGACAGGGGAAGCAGTACTTC. This translates into CASGLDRQGKQYF.

The chain is built from TRBV27 and TRBJ1-1; D not resolved. There are 15 residues in the CDR3. Germline V gene data show CDR1 as MNHEY and CDR2 as SMNVEV (reference sequence). V was trimmed by 2 bases and J by 3 bases, leaving 13 bases between them. CDR3 sequence reads: CASSLTRGGYTEAFF. CDR3 DNA: TGTGCCAGCAGTTTAACCCGGGGAGGGTACACTGAAGCTTTCTTT.

The rearrangement links TRBV7-9 to TRBJ2-3; TRBD1 agrees at 10 bases. This CDR3 is built from 14 residues. Germline loops: CDR1 SEHNR, CDR2 FQNEAQ (reference sequence). V lost 5 bases and J lost 5; bases outside the gene matches: 4. CDR3 in amino acids: CASSHDRGQDTQYF. CDR3 DNA: TGTGCCAGCAGCCACGACAGGGGGCAAGATACGCAGTATTTT.

The V gene is TRBV5-4, the J gene TRBJ2-5, with D maybe TRBD2 (5 bases). The CDR3 spans 15 residues. Per germline, CDR1 SGHNT and CDR2 YYREEE (reference sequence). Trimming took 4 bases from V and 2 from J, leaving 15 bases between them. CDR3 protein: CASSRVTRGQETQYF. In nucleotides, the CDR3 is TGTGCCAGCAGCCGCGTGACCCGAGGGCAAGAGACCCAGTACTTC.

In its sample, this clone is medium-sized. This chain uses TRBV2 with TRBJ2-1; 11 nucleotides line up with TRBD2. Germline loops: CDR1 SNHLY, CDR2 FYNNEI. CDR3 length: 15 amino acids. Unmatched junction bases numbered 1, after V lost 6 bases and J lost 0 bases. DNA for the CDR3: TGTGCCAGCAGGCTAGCGGGGGGCTCCTACAATGAGCAGTTCTTC. Translating it yields CASRLAGGSYNEQFF. The complete variable domain, with remaining parts taken from reference TRBV2 and TRBJ2-1, reads EPEVTQTPSHQVTQMGQEVILRCVPISNHLYFYWYRQILGQKVEFLVSFYNNEISEKSEIFDDQFSVERPDGSNFTLKIRSTKLEDSAMYFCASRLAGGSYNEQFFGPGTRLTVL.

The rearrangement joins TRBV13 to TRBJ2-7; 9 bases agree with TRBD1. The CDR3 has 15 residues. Trimming took 3 bases from V and 2 from J; bases not matched to a gene: 5. The germline V gene encodes CDR1 PRHDT and CDR2 FYEKMQ (reference sequence). The CDR3 DNA sequence: TGTGCCAGCAGCTTCTCCGGGACAGGGCCCTACGAGCAGTACTTC. Translating it yields CASSFSGTGPYEQYF.